The clone carrying this TCR beta chain has a handful of counts. The data derive from a study of blood T cells in healthy people across ages. Together with a sample-barcoded 5' primer, a J-beta primer mix was included in a second PCR lasting about 7 to 11 cycles. Using its own MiXCR run on the 5' RACE reads, TCRdb lists one record per CDR3 protein. The data show under 1,100,000 distinct CDR3 sequences, about 23% seen once. The V gene lost 4 bases and the J gene lost 2 bases, with 17 bases spanning the gap. This CDR3 has 16 amino acids. CDR1 is SGHRS, CDR2 YFSETQ, per germline. These same records also appear under a second study, on T cells of mothers and their children.

The chain couples TRBV5-1 to TRBJ2-3; no clear D. The receptor was isolated from a girl aged 2-15 years in good health. What was sequenced was blood. CDR3 in amino acids: CASSPVPDGITDTQYF. In DNA form, the CDR3 reads TGCGCCAGCAGCCCCGTCCCTGACGGAATCACAGATACGCAGTATTTT. Looking up the rest from reference TRBV5-1 and TRBJ2-3 gives the full variable domain: KAGVTQTPRYLIKTRGQQVTLSCSPISGHRSVSWYQQTPGQGLQFLFEYFSETQRNKGNFPGRFSGRQFSNSRSEMNVSTLELGDSALYLCASSPVPDGITDTQYFGPGTRLTVL.